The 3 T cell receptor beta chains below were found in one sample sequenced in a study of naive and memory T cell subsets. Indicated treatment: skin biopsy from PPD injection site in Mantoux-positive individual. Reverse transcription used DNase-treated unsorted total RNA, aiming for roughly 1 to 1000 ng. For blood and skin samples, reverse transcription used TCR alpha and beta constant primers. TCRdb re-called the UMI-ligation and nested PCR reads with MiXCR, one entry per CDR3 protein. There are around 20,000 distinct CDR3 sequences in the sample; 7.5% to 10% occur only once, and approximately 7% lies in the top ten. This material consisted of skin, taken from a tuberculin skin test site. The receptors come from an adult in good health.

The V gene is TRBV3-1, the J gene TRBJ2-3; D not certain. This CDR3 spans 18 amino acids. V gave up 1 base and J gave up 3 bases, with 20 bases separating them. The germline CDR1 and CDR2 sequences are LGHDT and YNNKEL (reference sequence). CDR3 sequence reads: CASSQGSTPTRRTDTQYF. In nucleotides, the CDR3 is TGTGCCAGCAGCCAAGGCTCAACACCGACCCGCCGAACAGATACGCAGTATTTT.

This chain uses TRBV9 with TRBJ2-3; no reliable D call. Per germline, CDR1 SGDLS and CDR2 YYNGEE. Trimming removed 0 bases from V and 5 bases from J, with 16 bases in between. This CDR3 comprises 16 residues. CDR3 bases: TGTGCCAGCAGCGTAGCTGATCTAGTTTGGATAGATACGCAGTATTTT. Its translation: CASSVADLVWIDTQYF.

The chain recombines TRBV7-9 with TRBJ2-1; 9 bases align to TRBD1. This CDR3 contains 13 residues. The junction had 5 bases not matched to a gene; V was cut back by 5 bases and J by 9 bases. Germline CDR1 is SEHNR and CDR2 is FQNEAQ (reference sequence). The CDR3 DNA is TGTGCCAGCAGCCCTCGACAGGGGGTTGAGCAGTTCTTC. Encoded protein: CASSPRQGVEQFF.